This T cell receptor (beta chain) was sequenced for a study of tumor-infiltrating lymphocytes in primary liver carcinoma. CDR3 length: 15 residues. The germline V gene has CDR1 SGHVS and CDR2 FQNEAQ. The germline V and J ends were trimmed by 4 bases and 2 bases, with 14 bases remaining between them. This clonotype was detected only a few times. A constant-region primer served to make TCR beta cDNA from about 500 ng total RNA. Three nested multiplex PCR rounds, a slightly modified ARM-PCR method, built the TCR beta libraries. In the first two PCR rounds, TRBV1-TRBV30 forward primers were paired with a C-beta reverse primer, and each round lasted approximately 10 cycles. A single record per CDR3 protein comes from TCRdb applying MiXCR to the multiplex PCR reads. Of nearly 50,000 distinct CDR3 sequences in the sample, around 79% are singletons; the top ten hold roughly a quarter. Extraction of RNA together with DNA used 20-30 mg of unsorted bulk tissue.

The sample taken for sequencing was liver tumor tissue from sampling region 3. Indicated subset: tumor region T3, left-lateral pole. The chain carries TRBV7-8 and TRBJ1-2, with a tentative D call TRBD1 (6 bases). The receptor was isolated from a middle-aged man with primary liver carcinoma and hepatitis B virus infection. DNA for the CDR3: TGTGCCAGCAGCTCACAGAACAGGGAGAACTATGGCTACACCTTC. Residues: CASSSQNRENYGYTF.